This T cell receptor (beta chain) was documented in a study of blood T cell repertoires in COVID-19. As for the study in general: Samples of COVID-19 (acute and convalescent) were obtained from the United States, Italy and Spain. The analysed material was cDNA or gDNA that came from T cells, B-cell-depleted T cells, or PBMCs.

CDR3 size: 15 residues. V lost 5 bases and J 2 bases, leaving 13 bases between the germline ends. The germline CDR1 and CDR2 sequences are KGHSH and LQKENI. In the original processing: It was from reference gene primer amplification that nucleated cell counts were estimated. Generated by immunoSEQ multiplex PCR, the TCRdb table keeps only in-frame clones and is missing some. The DNA gave D and trimming, while V, J and clone size come from that table. Here the sample spans around 130,000 clones, roughly 85% being singletons. V usage is TRBV18 and J usage is TRBJ1-3, with TRBD1 as a possible D gene (5 bases). Sequencing was done on a sample of peripheral blood. The receptor comes from a human donor in a cohort sampled during active COVID-19. The CDR3 nucleotides read TGTGCCAGCTCAACAGGAACCCGAACTGGAAACACCATATATTTT. Amino acids: CASSTGTRTGNTIYF.